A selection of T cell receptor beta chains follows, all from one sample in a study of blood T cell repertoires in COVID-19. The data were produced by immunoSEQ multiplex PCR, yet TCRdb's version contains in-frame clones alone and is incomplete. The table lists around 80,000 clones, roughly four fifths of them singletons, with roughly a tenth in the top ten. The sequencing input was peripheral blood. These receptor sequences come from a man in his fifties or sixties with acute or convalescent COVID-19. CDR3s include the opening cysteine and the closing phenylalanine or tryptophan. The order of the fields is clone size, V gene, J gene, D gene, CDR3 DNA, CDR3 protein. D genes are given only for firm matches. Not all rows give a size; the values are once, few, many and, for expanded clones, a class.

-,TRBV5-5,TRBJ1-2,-,TGTGCCAGCAGCTTAGCAGTAGACATCTTGAGTGGCTACACCTTC,CASSLAVDILSGYTF
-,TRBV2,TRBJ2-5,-,TGTGCCAGCGCCCTGCGGGACAGCCAAGAGACCCAGTACTTC,CASALRDSQETQYF
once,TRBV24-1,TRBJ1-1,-,TGTGCCACCAGACAGGGAGATCGGACCCCTGAAGCTTTCTTT,CATRQGDRTPEAFF
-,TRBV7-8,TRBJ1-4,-,TGTGCCAGCAGCTCGATGGGGGGTAATGAAAAACTGTTTTTT,CASSSMGGNEKLFF
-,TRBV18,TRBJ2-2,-,TGTGCCAGCTCACCACCTAGCTGGACCGGGGAGCTGTTTTTT,CASSPPSWTGELFF
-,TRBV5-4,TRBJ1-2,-,TGTGCCAGCAGGCCACCCGGGGGGACCTACTATGGCTACACCTTC,CASRPPGGTYYGYTF
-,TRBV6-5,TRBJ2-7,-,TGTGCCAGCAGTCCTCCGGGACAACGTACGAAGCAGTACTTC,CASSPPGQRTKQYF
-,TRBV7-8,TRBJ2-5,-,TGTGCCAGCAGCCCCCAGGAGACCCAGTACTTC,CASSPQETQYF
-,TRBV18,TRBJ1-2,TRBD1,TGTGCCAGCTCTCTCGGACAGGGGATCTATGGCTACACCTTC,CASSLGQGIYGYTF
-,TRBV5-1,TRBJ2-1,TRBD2,TGCGCCAGCAGCTCTGGTAGCGGGGGGCCCGAGCATGAGCAGTTCTTC,CASSSGSGGPEHEQFF
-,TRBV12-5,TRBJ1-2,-,TGTGCTAGTGGTAAGAGACAGTCGGCTAACTATGGCTACACCTTC,CASGKRQSANYGYTF
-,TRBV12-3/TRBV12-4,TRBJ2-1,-,TGTGCCAGCAGCTTGACAAACAACAATGAGCAGTTCTTC,CASSLTNNNEQFF
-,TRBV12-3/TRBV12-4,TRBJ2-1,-,TGTGCCAGCAGTTTCCGGCCAGGTCTAGAGCAGTTCTTC,CASSFRPGLEQFF
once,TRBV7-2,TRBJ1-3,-,TGTGCCAGCAGCTTACGAGGGAGAGAAAACACCATATATTTT,CASSLRGRENTIYF
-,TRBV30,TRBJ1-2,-,TGTGCCTGGAGTGTCGAGGGTATCTATGGCTACACCTTC,CAWSVEGIYGYTF
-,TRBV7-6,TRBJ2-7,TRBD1,TGTGCCAGCAGCGTCGGGACAGGGGGCGGTTACGAGCAGTACTTC,CASSVGTGGGYEQYF